This T cell receptor (beta chain) was identified in a study of cytomegalovirus exposure and HLA in healthy donors. General study findings and limits: Clonal expansion was found to be greater in HLA-associated TCR beta chains than in equally common others in a later analysis.

The V gene's germline CDR1 is MDHEN and CDR2 SYDVKM. The CDR3 sequence is 15 residues long. Trimming removed 6 bases from V and 15 bases from J; junction bases left unmatched: 13. 13 Jbeta primers and 60 Vbeta primers were used for the PCR. Libraries were prepared by immunoSEQ multiplex PCR; TCRdb keeps only in-frame clonotypes and omits some of them. This table holds approximately 270,000 clones, about four fifths found once. This clone was found a few times. Its antigen remains unidentified. The gene calls are TRBV28 and TRBJ2-1; 14 bases are shared with TRBD2. This TCR was sampled from a girl under 10 years old in good health and CMV-seronegative. Sequenced sample: PBMCs. CDR3 coding DNA: TGTGCCAGCAGCCCTGAGGGACTAGCGGGGGTTGGGGGGTTCTTC. Translation: CASSPEGLAGVGGFF.